This entry lists 10 T cell receptor beta chains sequenced from one sample in a study of STAT5B mutations in CD4+ large granular lymphocyte leukemia. Method: immunoSEQ multiplex PCR; TCRdb's copy keeps in-frame clones and lacks some. Of tens of thousands of clones in the sample, about 86% were seen once. The sequencing sample was made of CD4+ T cells from blood buffy coats. These receptors were obtained from a human donor in good health.

The rearrangement joins TRBV19 to TRBJ1-6; no reliable D call. The CDR3 runs to 16 residues. V lost 1 base to trimming and J lost 0 bases, with 7 bases between them. Looked up from germline, CDR1 is LNHDA and CDR2 is SQIVND (reference sequence). The CDR3 sequence is CASSIGQSSYNSPLHF. The CDR3 coding sequence is TGTGCCAGTAGTATAGGGCAGAGCTCCTATAATTCACCCCTCCACTTT. Based on the CDR3 plus reference TRBV19 and TRBJ1-6, the full variable domain is DGGITQSPKYLFRKEGQNVTLSCEQNLNHDAMYWYRQDPGQGLRLIYYSQIVNDFQKGDIAEGYSVSREKKESFPLTVTSAQKNPTAFYLCASSIGQSSYNSPLHFGNGTRLTVT.

V gene TRBV30 combines with J gene TRBJ1-1, with 10 positions matching TRBD1. This CDR3 has 14 amino acids. Germline V gene lookup returns CDR1 GTSNPN and CDR2 SVGIG (reference sequence). The ends lost 3 bases at V and 1 base at J; junction bases unmatched: 2. CDR3: CAWSGDRGNTEAFF. The CDR3 DNA reads as TGTGCCTGGAGCGGGGACAGGGGGAACACTGAAGCTTTCTTT.

This clone was counted only a few times. The V and J genes are TRBV6-5 and TRBJ1-3, with D uncertain. Deletions cut 4 bases from V and 1 base from J, with 5 bases between. The CDR3 has 13 amino acids. Germline V gene lookup returns CDR1 MNHEY and CDR2 SVGAGI. The CDR3 DNA sequence: TGTGCCAGCAGTTGGGCTTCTGGAAACACCATATATTTT. Translation: CASSWASGNTIYF.

The V and J genes are TRBV19 and TRBJ1-5, with TRBD1 identical over 8 bases. The CDR3 sequence is 15 residues long. Germline loops: CDR1 LNHDA, CDR2 SQIVND (reference sequence). V lost 1 base to trimming and J lost 9 bases; unmatched junction nucleotides: 8. The CDR3 loop reads CASSIGAGGGRPQHF. Written as DNA, the CDR3 is TGTGCCAGTAGTATAGGCGCAGGGGGCGGGCGGCCCCAGCATTTT.

The chain employs TRBV7-9 and TRBJ1-5; D ambiguous. Trimming cost V 2 bases and J 7 bases, with 15 bases left between them. This CDR3 spans 15 amino acids. Germline assignment: CDR1 SEHNR and CDR2 FQNEAQ (reference sequence). Here the CDR3 DNA reads TGTGCCAGCAGCTTATATTCAGGAAGGGAGCAGCCCCAGCATTTT. Its protein is CASSLYSGREQPQHF.

This chain uses TRBV5-6 with TRBJ2-5; perhaps TRBD1 as D (6 bases). V gave up 4 bases and J gave up 1 base, with 20 bases separating them. The CDR3 contains 17 residues. Germline V lookup: CDR1 SGHDT, CDR2 YYEEEE. CDR3 residues: CASSNPLDSQIQETQYF. In nucleotides, the CDR3 is TGTGCCAGCAGCAACCCCCTGGACAGCCAAATCCAAGAGACCCAGTACTTC.

The chain carries TRBV19 and TRBJ2-1; TRBD1 matches at 7 bases. In germline, CDR1 is LNHDA, CDR2 SQIVND (reference sequence). Unmatched junction bases numbered 3, after V lost 7 bases and J lost 0 bases. The length of the CDR3 is 14 residues. CDR3: CASTRTGSYNEQFF. The CDR3 bases are TGTGCCAGTACCAGGACAGGCTCCTACAATGAGCAGTTCTTC.

The chain combines TRBV30 with TRBJ1-1, with D tentatively TRBD1 (5 bases). The CDR3 is made up of 11 amino acids. Germline V gene sequence: CDR1 GTSNPN, CDR2 SVGIG (reference sequence). V lost 3 bases to trimming and J lost 4 bases, with 6 bases between them. The CDR3: CAWRQVTEAFF. CDR3 DNA sequence: TGTGCCTGGAGACAGGTCACTGAAGCTTTCTTT.

V usage is TRBV11-2 and J usage is TRBJ2-5; maybe TRBD2 (7 bases). The CDR3 runs 13 residues. The V and J ends lost 5 bases and 5 bases respectively, with 12 bases between them. Per germline, CDR1 SGHAT and CDR2 FQNNGV. The CDR3 here is CASSAGGLETQYF. CDR3 coding DNA: TGTGCCAGCAGCGCCGGGGGGCTGGAGACCCAGTACTTC.

In its sample, this clone was seen once. Other DNA sequences from this sample encode an identical CDR3 as well. The rearrangement joins TRBV5-6 to TRBJ2-1; 11 bases line up with TRBD2. The ends lost 3 bases at V and 5 bases at J; junction bases unmatched: 4. From germline, CDR1 is SGHDT and CDR2 YYEEEE. The CDR3 runs 15 residues. CDR3 loop: CASSSLAGVNNEQFF. As DNA, the CDR3 is TGTGCCAGCAGCTCACTAGCGGGGGTTAACAATGAGCAGTTCTTC.